The present entry profiles one T cell receptor beta chain with its context. This CDR3 is built from 14 residues. CDR1 and CDR2 from the germline V gene are MNHEY and SVGAGI. V was cut by 6 bases and J by 3 bases, with 11 bases left in between. The data belong to a study of blood T cell repertoires in COVID-19. Per the original data handling: From reference gene primer amplification, estimates of nucleated cell counts were derived. Libraries were prepared by immunoSEQ multiplex PCR; TCRdb keeps only in-frame clonotypes and omits some of them. V and J calls plus clone size are reproduced from that table; the DNA served to infer D and trimming. The sample records approximately 87,000 clones, approximately 78% being singletons.

Sequenced sample: peripheral blood. V and J are TRBV6-5 and TRBJ1-4; maybe TRBD1 (5 bases). This receptor was taken from an elderly woman with acute or convalescent COVID-19. The CDR3 is CASSLGGPNEKLFF. Written as DNA, the CDR3 is TGTGCCAGCAGCCTGGGGGGACCTAATGAAAAACTGTTTTTT.